Sequencing of this T cell receptor beta chain was carried out in a study of blood T cell repertoires in COVID-19. Using immunoSEQ multiplex PCR, the repertoire was profiled, and TCRdb retains in-frame clones only, with some absent. The sample includes 180,000 or so clones, 80% to 85% of them seen just once. This clone has a single count. V was pared by 4 bases and J by 1 base, with 7 bases between. The CDR3 contains 13 residues. CDR1 is LNHDA and CDR2 is SQIVND in the germline V gene (reference sequence). This TCR was recovered from a woman aged 55 to 70 who had recovered from COVID-19. The V call is TRBV19, the J call TRBJ2-5, with no clear D. The specimen sequenced was PBMCs or T cells enriched from blood (not recorded which). Here the CDR3 reads CASSRSTQETQYF. CDR3 sequence (DNA): TGTGCCAGTAGTAGGAGTACCCAAGAGACCCAGTACTTC.